The subject of this entry is one TCR beta chain. The sample comes from a study of blood T cells in healthy people across ages. V dropped 8 bases and J dropped 9 bases, with 11 bases sitting between them. Germline lookup yields CDR1 LGHDT and CDR2 YNNKEL (reference sequence). The CDR3 runs 11 residues. Combining a sample-barcoded 5' primer with a J-beta primer mix, a second PCR ran for about 7 to 11 cycles. TCRdb reprocessed the 5' RACE reads via MiXCR and lists one record per CDR3 protein. Among hundreds of thousands of distinct CDR3 sequences, around three fifths were seen once, and the ten largest hold roughly 25%.

The V and J genes are TRBV3-1 and TRBJ1-5; weak D call: TRBD1 (5 bases). The source of this sequence is a middle-aged man in good health. Sequencing was carried out using blood. The CDR3 loop is CASGDSRPQHF. As DNA, the CDR3 is TGTGCCAGCGGGGACTCCCGGCCCCAGCATTTT.